The 9 T cell receptor beta chains reported below all come from one sample, sequenced in a study of T cell responses to AZD1222 COVID-19 vaccine. Using immunoSEQ multiplex PCR, the repertoire was profiled, and TCRdb retains in-frame clones only, with some absent. This table has approximately 170,000 clones, 88% appearing once. The specimen comprised peripheral blood, sampled 28 days after the second AZD1222 dose. The receptors originated from an adult who received the AZD1222 COVID-19 vaccine.

The rearrangement links TRBV20-1 to TRBJ1-2, with 8 bases matching TRBD1. After removal of 3 bases from V and 9 bases from J, the junction contained 12 bases not matched to a gene. The CDR3 runs 14 residues. The germline V gene encodes CDR1 DFQATT and CDR2 SNEGSKA (reference sequence). This CDR3 reads CSASRWSGQGRYTF. In DNA form, the CDR3 reads TGCAGTGCTAGTCGTTGGAGTGGACAGGGCCGCTACACCTTC.

This chain connects TRBV19 to TRBJ1-1, with 10 bases lining up with TRBD1. Germline CDR1 LNHDA, CDR2 SQIVND (reference sequence). This CDR3 has 14 amino acids. The V and J ends lost 1 base and 10 bases, in that order; junction bases with no gene match: 6. CDR3 amino acids: CASSIVPGQGIAFF. CDR3 in DNA: TGTGCCAGTAGTATAGTACCGGGACAGGGGATAGCTTTCTTT.

The chain links TRBV5-4 to TRBJ2-1; 8 bases agree with TRBD2. V shed 0 bases and J 11 bases; nucleotides not matched to a gene: 4. The CDR3 extends over 13 amino acids. Germline CDR1 SGHNT, CDR2 YYREEE (reference sequence). DNA for the CDR3: TGTGCCAGCAGCTTGGAGATAGCGGGGAAGCAGTTCTTC. It is translated as CASSLEIAGKQFF. Combining the CDR3 with reference TRBV5-4 and TRBJ2-1 gives the whole variable domain ETGVTQSPTHLIKTRGQQVTLRCSSQSGHNTVSWYQQALGQGPQFIFQYYREEENGRGNFPPRFSGLQFPNYSSELNVNALELDDSALYLCASSLEIAGKQFFGPGTRLTVL.

This clone was counted once. The V call is TRBV12-3 or TRBV12-4, the J call TRBJ2-6, with TRBD1 identical over 8 bases. The CDR3 extends over 12 amino acids. Trimming cost V 6 bases and J 12 bases; bases outside gene matches: 4. The CDR3 is CASSRTGTVLTF. DNA for the CDR3: TGTGCCAGCAGCCGGACAGGGACCGTCCTGACTTTC.

This clone has just one count. The chain joins TRBV5-4 to TRBJ2-1, with D possibly matching TRBD2 (7 bases). The CDR3 is 15 amino acids. V was trimmed by 7 bases and J by 5 bases, leaving 19 bases between them. The germline CDR1 and CDR2 sequences are SGHNT and YYREEE (reference sequence). CDR3 sequence reads: CASAAEGGPHNEQFF. The CDR3 DNA is TGTGCCAGCGCCGCGGAGGGGGGGCCGCACAATGAGCAGTTCTTC.

The V and J genes are TRBV3-1 (or the pseudogene TRBV3-2) and TRBJ1-6; D gene unclear. The germline gives CDR1 LGHDT, CDR2 YNNKEL (reference sequence). The CDR3 extends over 13 amino acids. Trimming removed 4 bases at V and 8 bases at J, with 9 bases between. CDR3 amino acids: CASSPIGDSPLHF. The CDR3 DNA follows: TGTGCCAGCAGCCCGATCGGGGATTCACCCCTCCACTTT.

The V and J genes are TRBV9 and TRBJ1-3; 9 bases fit TRBD1. Germline V CDR1 and CDR2: SGDLS, YYNGEE. This CDR3 has 16 residues. The V segment lost 0 bases and the J segment 4 bases; nucleotides outside the gene matches: 5. In DNA form, the CDR3 reads TGTGCCAGCAGCGTAGGGTCACAGGGGGCCGGAAACACCATATATTTT. It translates to CASSVGSQGAGNTIYF.

The chain joins TRBV7-2 to TRBJ2-1; 7 bases fit TRBD2. V gave up 8 bases and J gave up 0 bases; unmatched junction bases: 10. Germline values: CDR1 SGHTA, CDR2 FQGNSA. The CDR3 is 16 amino acids. The CDR3 coding sequence is TGTGCCAGCTCGCGGGGGTCTCATGGCTCCTACAATGAGCAGTTCTTC. As protein: CASSRGSHGSYNEQFF.

There are a few counts of this clone. V and J are TRBV6-2 or TRBV6-3 and TRBJ2-1; unclear D gene. This CDR3 has 13 residues. V dropped 5 bases and J dropped 11 bases, with 16 bases sitting between them. Germline lookup yields CDR1 MNHEY and CDR2 SVGEGT. Written as DNA, the CDR3 is TGTGCCAGCAGTCTCCCTGCACAGATTAAGCAGTTCTTC. Amino acid sequence: CASSLPAQIKQFF.